Listed here are 9 T cell receptor beta chains from one sample, sequenced in a study of T cells expressing NK-cell markers. TCRdb re-called the 5' RACE reads and gives one entry per CDR3 protein, without DNA. The sample totals some 410,000 distinct CDR3 sequences; its top ten clones hold 7.3%. Sequenced: blood T cells: a sorted CD56 or NKG2C T cell subset, CD4+ or CD8+ T cells, or bulk PBMC T cells (not recorded which). The receptors were sampled from a woman between 18 and 70 years old in good health.

The chain couples TRBV4-1 to TRBJ1-5; TCRdb proposes TRBD1, but this gene call is untestable without DNA. Germline CDR1 and CDR2: MGHRA and YSYEKL. The CDR3 has 15 amino acids. This CDR3 reads CASSPADRLYQPQHF.

The genes are TRBV29-1 and TRBJ2-1; the D gene TCRdb calls, TRBD1, cannot be checked with no DNA. This CDR3 spans 14 amino acids. Looked up from germline, CDR1 is SQVTM and CDR2 is ANQGSEA. CDR3 in amino acids: CSVESGTQYNEQFF.

The chain carries TRBV5-4 and TRBJ2-6. The CDR3 covers 15 residues. Per the germline V gene, CDR1 is SGHNT and CDR2 is YYREEE (reference sequence). The CDR3 spells CASNPPGVGANVLTF.

The CDR3 spells CASSYSIGRTGELFF. The rearrangement links TRBV6-5 to TRBJ2-2; the TCRdb call, TRBD2, lacks DNA for checking. The CDR3 sequence is 15 residues long. Germline values: CDR1 MNHEY, CDR2 SVGAGI.

This chain connects TRBV29-1 to TRBJ2-4; the TRBD2 assignment by TCRdb is unverifiable without DNA. The CDR3 contains 16 residues. Per germline, CDR1 SQVTM and CDR2 ANQGSEA. CDR3: CSGLGLAGGPQNIQYF.

The chain recombines TRBV6-1 with TRBJ2-3; TCRdb calls TRBD1, which cannot be checked without DNA. Germline values: CDR1 MNHNS, CDR2 SASEGT. The CDR3 runs to 17 residues. The chain's CDR3 is CASSARGGTQYTDTQYF.

The chain joins TRBV7-6 to TRBJ2-1; checking the TCRdb D call of TRBD2 is not possible without DNA. Germline V gene sequence: CDR1 SGHVS, CDR2 FNYEAQ. This CDR3 is built from 17 residues. The chain's CDR3 is CASSPLLAGSSYNEQFF.

This chain uses TRBV24-1 with TRBJ2-2. The CDR3 totals 12 residues. Germline V CDR1 and CDR2: KGHDR, SFDVKD. CDR3 residues: CATSPYTGELFF.

This chain joins TRBV24-1 and TRBJ2-1. Germline V CDR1 and CDR2: KGHDR, SFDVKD. The CDR3 totals 16 residues. The CDR3 is CATSDLQDPSYNEQFF.